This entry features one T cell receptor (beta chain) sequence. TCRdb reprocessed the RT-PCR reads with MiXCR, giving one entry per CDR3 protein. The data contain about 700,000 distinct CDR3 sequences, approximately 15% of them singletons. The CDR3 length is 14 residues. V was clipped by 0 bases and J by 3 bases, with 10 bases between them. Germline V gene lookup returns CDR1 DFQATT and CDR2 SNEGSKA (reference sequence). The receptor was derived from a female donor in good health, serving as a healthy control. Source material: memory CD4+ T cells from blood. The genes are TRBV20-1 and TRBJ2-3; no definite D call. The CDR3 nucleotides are TGCAGTGCTAGAGATCGGTACGGAACAGATACGCAGTATTTT. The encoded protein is CSARDRYGTDTQYF.